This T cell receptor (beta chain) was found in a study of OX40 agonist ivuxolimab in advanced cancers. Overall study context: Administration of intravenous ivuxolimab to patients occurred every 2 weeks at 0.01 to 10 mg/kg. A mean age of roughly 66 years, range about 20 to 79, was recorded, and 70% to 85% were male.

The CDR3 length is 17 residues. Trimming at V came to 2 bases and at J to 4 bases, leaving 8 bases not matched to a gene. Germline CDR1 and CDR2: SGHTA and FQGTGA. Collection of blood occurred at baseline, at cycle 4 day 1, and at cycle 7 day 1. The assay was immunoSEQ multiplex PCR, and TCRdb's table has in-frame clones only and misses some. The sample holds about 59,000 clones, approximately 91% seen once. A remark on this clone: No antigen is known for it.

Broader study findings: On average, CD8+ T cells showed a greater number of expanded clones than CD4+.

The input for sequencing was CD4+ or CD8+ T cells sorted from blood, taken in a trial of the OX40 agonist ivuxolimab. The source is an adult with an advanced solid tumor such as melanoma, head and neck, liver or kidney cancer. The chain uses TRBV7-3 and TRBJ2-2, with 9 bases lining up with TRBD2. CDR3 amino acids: CASSLGFGGRGTGELFF. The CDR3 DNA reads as TGTGCCAGCAGCTTAGGCTTCGGCGGGAGGGGCACCGGGGAGCTGTTTTTT.